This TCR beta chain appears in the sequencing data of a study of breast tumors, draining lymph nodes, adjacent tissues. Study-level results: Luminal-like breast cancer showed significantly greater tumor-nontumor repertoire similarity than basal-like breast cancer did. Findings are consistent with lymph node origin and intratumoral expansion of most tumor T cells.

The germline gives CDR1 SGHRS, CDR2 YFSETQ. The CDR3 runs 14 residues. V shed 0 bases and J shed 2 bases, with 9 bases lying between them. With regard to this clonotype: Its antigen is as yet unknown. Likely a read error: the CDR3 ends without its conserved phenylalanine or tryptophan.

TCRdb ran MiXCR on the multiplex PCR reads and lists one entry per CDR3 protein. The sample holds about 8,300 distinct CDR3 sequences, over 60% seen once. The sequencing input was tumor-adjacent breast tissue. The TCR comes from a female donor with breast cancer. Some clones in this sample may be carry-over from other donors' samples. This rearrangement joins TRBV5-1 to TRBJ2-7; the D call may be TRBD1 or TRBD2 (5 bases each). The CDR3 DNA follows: TGCGCCAGCAGCTTGGGGGACGGGCCCTACGAGCAGTACTCC. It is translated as CASSLGDGPYEQYS.